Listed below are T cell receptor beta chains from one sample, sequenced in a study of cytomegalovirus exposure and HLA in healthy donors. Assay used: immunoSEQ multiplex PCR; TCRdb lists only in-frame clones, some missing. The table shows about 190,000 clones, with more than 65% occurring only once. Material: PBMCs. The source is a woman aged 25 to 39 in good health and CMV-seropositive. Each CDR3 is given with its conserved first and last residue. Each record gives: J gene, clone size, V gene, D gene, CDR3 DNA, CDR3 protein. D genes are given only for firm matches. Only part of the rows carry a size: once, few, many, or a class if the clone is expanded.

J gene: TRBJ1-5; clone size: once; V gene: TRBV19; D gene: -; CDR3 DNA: TGTGCCAGTAGGAGGGATAATCAGCCCCAGCATTTT; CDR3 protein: CASRRDNQPQHF
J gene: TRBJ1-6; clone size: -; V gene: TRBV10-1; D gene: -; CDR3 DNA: TGCGCCAGCCCCCCGCCCCACAGCTCATCTAATTCACCCCTCCACTTT; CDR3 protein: CASPPPHSSSNSPLHF
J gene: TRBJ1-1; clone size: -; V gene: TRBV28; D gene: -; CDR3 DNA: TGTGCCAGCAGTTTATGGGGGGACTTGAACACTGAAGCTTTCTTT; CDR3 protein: CASSLWGDLNTEAFF
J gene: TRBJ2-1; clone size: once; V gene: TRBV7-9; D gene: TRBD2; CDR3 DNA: TGTTCCAGCAGACGATCTAGCGGGGGGGGGAAAAACAATGAGCAGTTCTTC; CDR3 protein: CSSRRSSGGGKNNEQFF
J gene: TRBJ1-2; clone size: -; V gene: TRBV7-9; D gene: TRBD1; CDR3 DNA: TGTGCCAGCAGCTTAGCAACAGGGGGCATTTATGGCTACACCTTC; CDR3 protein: CASSLATGGIYGYTF
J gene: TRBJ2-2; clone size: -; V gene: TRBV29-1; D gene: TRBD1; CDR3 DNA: TGCATCCTAAGGAGAGGACAGGGGAACACCGGGGAGCTGTTTTTT; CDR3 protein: CILRRGQGNTGELFF
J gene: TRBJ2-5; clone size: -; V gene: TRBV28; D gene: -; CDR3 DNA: TGTGCCAGCAGTAATATAGCGAAAGAGACCCAGTACTTC; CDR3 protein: CASSNIAKETQYF
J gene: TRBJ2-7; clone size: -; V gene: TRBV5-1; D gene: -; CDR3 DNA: TGCGCCAGCAGCCCCGGGGTAGCCTACGAGCAGTACTTC; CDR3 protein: CASSPGVAYEQYF
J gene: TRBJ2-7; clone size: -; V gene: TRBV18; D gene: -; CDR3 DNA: TGTGCCAGCTCACCGATACAGGGCAAGTACGAGCAGTACTTC; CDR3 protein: CASSPIQGKYEQYF
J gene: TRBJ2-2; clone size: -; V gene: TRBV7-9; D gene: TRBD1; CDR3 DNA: TGTGCCAGCAGCGCCGGACAGGGGCCCACCGGGGAGCTGTTTTTT; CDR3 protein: CASSAGQGPTGELFF
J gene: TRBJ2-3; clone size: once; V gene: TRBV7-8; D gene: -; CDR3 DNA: TGTGCCAGCAGCTTAGCCAGGACAGCTAGCACAGATACGCAGTATTTT; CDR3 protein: CASSLARTASTDTQYF
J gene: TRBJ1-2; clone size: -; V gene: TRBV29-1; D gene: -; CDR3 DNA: TGCAGCGTTGAGCTCCAGGGTCTGCATGGCTACACCTTC; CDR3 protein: CSVELQGLHGYTF
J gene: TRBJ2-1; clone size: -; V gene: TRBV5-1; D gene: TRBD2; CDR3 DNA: TGCGCCAGCGGCCTTACTAGCGGGAGCTCCTACAATGAGCAGTTCTTC; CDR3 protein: CASGLTSGSSYNEQFF
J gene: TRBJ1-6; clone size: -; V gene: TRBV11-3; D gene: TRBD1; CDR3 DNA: TGTGCCAGCAGCCCCCGACAGGGCGAGTGGAATTCACCCCTCCACTTT; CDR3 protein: CASSPRQGEWNSPLHF
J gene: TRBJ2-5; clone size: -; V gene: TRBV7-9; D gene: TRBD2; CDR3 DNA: TGTTCCAGCAGCGAAGGACTAGCGGGAACGAAGACCCAGTACTTC; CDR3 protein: CSSSEGLAGTKTQYF
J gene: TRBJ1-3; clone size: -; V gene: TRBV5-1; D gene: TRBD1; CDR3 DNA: TGCGCCAGCAGCTTGGCAGGGGGTTCTGGAAACACCATATATTTT; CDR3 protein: CASSLAGGSGNTIYF
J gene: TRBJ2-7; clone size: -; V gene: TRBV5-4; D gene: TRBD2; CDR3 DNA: TGTGCCAGCAGCGTGGGACTAGCGGGAGACGAGCAGTACTTC; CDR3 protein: CASSVGLAGDEQYF
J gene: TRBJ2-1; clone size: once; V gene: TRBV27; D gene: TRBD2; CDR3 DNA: TGTGCCAGCAGTTCCCCGGGACTAGCGGGAGGGCTCAATGAGCAGTTCTTC; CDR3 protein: CASSSPGLAGGLNEQFF
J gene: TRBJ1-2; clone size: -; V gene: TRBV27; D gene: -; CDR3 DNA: TGTGCCAGCAGTTTTACAGGCACTGGCTACACCTTC; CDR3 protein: CASSFTGTGYTF
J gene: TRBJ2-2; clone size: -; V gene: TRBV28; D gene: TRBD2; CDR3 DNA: TGTGCCAGCAGTTTAGGCAGGAGACTCCACCCGGGACTAGCGGGAGAGGTCACCGGGGAGCTGTTTTTT; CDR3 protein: CASSLGRRLHPGLAGEVTGELFF
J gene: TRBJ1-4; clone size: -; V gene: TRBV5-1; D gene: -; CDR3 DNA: TGCGCCAGCAGCCGGGGGGGAGCAACTAATGAAAAACTGTTTTTT; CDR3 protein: CASSRGGATNEKLFF
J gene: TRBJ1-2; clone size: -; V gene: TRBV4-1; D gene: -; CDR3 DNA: TGCGCCAGCAGCCAAGATATTAAGGAGGGGCACTATGGCTACACCTTC; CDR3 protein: CASSQDIKEGHYGYTF
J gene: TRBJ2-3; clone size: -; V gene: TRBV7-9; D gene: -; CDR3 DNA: TGTGCCAGCAGCTCATCTAGCATAGCGCAGTATTTT; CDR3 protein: CASSSSSIAQYF
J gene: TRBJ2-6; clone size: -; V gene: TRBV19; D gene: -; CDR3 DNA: TGTGCCAGTACCCTCCGGCAGGGTTCCGGGGCCAACGTCCTGACTTTC; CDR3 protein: CASTLRQGSGANVLTF
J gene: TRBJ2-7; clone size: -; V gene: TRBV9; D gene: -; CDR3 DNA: TGTGCCAGCAGCGTAAAAGGGGATTCCTACGAGCAGTACTTC; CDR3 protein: CASSVKGDSYEQYF
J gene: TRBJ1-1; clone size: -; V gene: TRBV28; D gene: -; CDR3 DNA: TGTGCCAGCGGGGTAGCAGGGTTAGCTTTCTTT; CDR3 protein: CASGVAGLAFF
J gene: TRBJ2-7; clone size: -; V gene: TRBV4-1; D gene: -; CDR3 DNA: TGCGCCAGCAGCCAAGATCCTGTTTCCTACGAGCAGTACTTC; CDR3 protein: CASSQDPVSYEQYF
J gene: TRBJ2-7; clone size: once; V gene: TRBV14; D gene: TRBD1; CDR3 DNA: TGTGCCAGCAGCCCCTTCAGGGGGTCTGAGCAGTACTTC; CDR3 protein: CASSPFRGSEQYF
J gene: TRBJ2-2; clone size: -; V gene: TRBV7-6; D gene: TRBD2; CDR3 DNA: TGTGCCAGCGGCAAGGTGGCGGGGGGCGTAAGGACCGGGGAGCTGTTTTTT; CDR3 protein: CASGKVAGGVRTGELFF
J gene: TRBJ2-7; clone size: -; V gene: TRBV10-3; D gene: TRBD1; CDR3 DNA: TGTGCCATCAGAGACAGGGACGAGCAGTACTTC; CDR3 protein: CAIRDRDEQYF
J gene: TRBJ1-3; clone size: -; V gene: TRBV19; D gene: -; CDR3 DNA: TGTGCCAGTAGGGAGGACGGAAACACCATATATTTT; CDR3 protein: CASREDGNTIYF
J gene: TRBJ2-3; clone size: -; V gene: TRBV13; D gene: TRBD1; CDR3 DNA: TGTGCCAGCAGCTTAGGACAGGGGGGTTGGGTTAGCACAGATACGCAGTATTTT; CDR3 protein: CASSLGQGGWVSTDTQYF
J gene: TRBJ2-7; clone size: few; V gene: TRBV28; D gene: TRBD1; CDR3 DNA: TGTGCCAGCAGGCACCGGCCGGACAGGCCCTTATCCTACGAGCAGTACTTC; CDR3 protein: CASRHRPDRPLSYEQYF
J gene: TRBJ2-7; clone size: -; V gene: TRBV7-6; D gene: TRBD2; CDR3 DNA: TGTGCCAGCAGCTTGGCGGGAGGAATCGAGCAGTACTTC; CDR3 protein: CASSLAGGIEQYF
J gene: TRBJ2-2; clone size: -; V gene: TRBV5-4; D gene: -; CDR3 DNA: TGTGCCAGCAGCCACCTCAGGGGGGAAGGCACCGGGGAGCTGTTTTTT; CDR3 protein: CASSHLRGEGTGELFF
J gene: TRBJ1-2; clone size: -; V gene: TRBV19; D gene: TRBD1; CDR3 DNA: TGTGCCAGTGGTCCCGCCCGACAGGGGCCACATGGCTACACCTTC; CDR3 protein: CASGPARQGPHGYTF
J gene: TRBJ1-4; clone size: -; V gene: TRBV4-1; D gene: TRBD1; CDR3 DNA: TGCGCCAGCAGCCGGACAGGGTATGAAAAACTGTTTTTT; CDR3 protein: CASSRTGYEKLFF
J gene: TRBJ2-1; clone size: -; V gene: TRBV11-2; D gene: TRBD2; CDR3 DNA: TGTGCCAGCAACCCGACGGGGGGAATGCCGTACAATGAGCAGTTCTTC; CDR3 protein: CASNPTGGMPYNEQFF
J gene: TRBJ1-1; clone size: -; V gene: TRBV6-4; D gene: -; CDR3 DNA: TGTGCCAGCATTTACAGGGCTGGCACTGAAGCTTTCTTT; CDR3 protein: CASIYRAGTEAFF
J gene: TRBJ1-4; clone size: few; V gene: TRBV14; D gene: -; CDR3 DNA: TGTGCCAGCAGCCAAAGTGGAGCGGGAATCCTTGCAACTAATGAAAAACTGTTTTTT; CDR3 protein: CASSQSGAGILATNEKLFF
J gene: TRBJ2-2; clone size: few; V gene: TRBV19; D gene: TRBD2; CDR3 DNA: TGTGCCAGTAATTCCGGGGGAGGGAGTAGCATCGGGGAGCTGTTTTTT; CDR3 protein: CASNSGGGSSIGELFF
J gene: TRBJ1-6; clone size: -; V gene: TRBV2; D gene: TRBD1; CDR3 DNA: TGTGCCAGCAGTGAGGGAACCAGGACAGGGGGCAATTCACCCCTCCACTTT; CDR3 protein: CASSEGTRTGGNSPLHF
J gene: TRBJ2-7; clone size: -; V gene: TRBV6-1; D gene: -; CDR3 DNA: TGTGCCAGCAGTGAAGCAAGGAGGGACGAGCAGTACTTC; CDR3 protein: CASSEARRDEQYF
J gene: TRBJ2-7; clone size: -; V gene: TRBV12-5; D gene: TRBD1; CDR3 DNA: TGTGCTAGTGGTTCGGACAGGGGCAACGAGCAGTACTTC; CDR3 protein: CASGSDRGNEQYF
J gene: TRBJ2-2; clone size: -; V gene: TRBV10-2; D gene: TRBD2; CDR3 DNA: TGCGCCAGCAGTGCAACTAGCGGGTACACCGGGGAGCTGTTTTTT; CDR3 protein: CASSATSGYTGELFF